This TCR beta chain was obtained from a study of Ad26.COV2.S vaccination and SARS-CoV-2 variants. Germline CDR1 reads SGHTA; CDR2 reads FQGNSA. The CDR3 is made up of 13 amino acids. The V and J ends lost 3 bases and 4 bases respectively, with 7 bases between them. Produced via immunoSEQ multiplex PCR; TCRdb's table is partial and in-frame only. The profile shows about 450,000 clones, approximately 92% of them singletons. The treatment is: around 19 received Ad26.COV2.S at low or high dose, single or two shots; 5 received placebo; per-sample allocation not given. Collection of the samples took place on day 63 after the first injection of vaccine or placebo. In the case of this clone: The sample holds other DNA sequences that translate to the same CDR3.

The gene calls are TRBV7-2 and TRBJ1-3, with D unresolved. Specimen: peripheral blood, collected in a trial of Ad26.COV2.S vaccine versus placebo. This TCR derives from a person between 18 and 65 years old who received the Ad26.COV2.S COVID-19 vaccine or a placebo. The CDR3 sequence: CASSLEGGNTIYF. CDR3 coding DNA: TGTGCCAGCAGCTTGGAGGGAGGAAACACCATATATTTT.